A single sample gave rise to the 10 T cell receptor beta chains below, sequenced in a study of Graves' ophthalmopathy and Graves' hyperthyroidism. Amplified material comprised TCR beta CDR3 regions derived from RNA transcripts. Investigators did first-round RT-PCR with HTBI primers, then second-round multiplex PCR. MiXCR was run by TCRdb on the multiplex PCR reads, yielding one entry per CDR3 protein. This table holds a few hundred thousand distinct CDR3 sequences, approximately 18% found once. Sequencing was done on a sample of peripheral blood. These receptors originate from an adult woman with stable Graves' hyperthyroidism.

The sample holds many counts of this clonotype. The chain recombines TRBV20-1 with TRBJ2-7; 7 bases match TRBD1. V dropped 4 bases and J dropped 0; count of bases not matched to a gene: 3. The CDR3 is made up of 13 amino acids. Germline values: CDR1 DFQATT, CDR2 SNEGSKA (reference sequence). In nucleotides, the CDR3 is TGCAGTGCTATTCGGGACAGCTCCTACGAGCAGTACTTC. Protein product: CSAIRDSSYEQYF.

There are many counts of this clonotype. The gene calls are TRBV20-1 and TRBJ2-7; TRBD1 agrees at 11 bases. The ends lost 1 base at V and 0 bases at J; junction bases unmatched: 2. This CDR3 is 15 amino acids long. From germline, CDR1 is DFQATT and CDR2 SNEGSKA (reference sequence). Here the CDR3 reads CSARGGQGASYEQYF. The CDR3 DNA is TGCAGTGCTAGAGGTGGACAGGGGGCCTCCTACGAGCAGTACTTC.

This clonotype was observed a few times. This chain joins TRBV5-5 and TRBJ1-5; possible D gene TRBD1, 5 bases. The CDR3 spans 14 residues. The V and J ends lost 4 bases and 5 bases respectively, with 13 bases between them. From germline, CDR1 is SGHKS and CDR2 YYEKEE (reference sequence). The CDR3 reads CASSPDPGYQPQHF. CDR3 in DNA: TGTGCCAGCAGCCCAGACCCAGGGTATCAGCCCCAGCATTTT. The full variable domain, with the rest looked up from reference TRBV5-5 and TRBJ1-5, is DAGVTQSPTHLIKTRGQQVTLRCSPISGHKSVSWYQQVLGQGPQFIFQYYEKEERGRGNFPDRFSARQFPNYSSELNVNALLLGDSALYLCASSPDPGYQPQHFGDGTRLSIL.

The chain links TRBV6-1 to TRBJ2-5; 9 nucleotides align to TRBD1. J was trimmed by 9 bases and V by 5 bases; bases with no gene match: 10. The V gene's germline CDR1 is MNHNS and CDR2 SASEGT. The length of the CDR3 is 14 residues. The CDR3 is CASSIGQGIGAQYF. In DNA, the CDR3 is TGTGCCAGCAGTATAGGACAGGGGATAGGGGCCCAGTACTTC.

This clonotype was found many times. This could be a read error, since a much larger clone is one nucleotide away. CDR3 coding DNA: TGCAGTGCTAGAGGTCCGACCAAGTACTTC. This codes for CSARGPTKYF. V is TRBV20-1 and J is TRBJ2-5; no clear D. There are 10 residues in the CDR3. Germline CDR1 and CDR2: DFQATT and SNEGSKA (reference sequence).

A single count supports this clonotype. The gene calls are TRBV20-1 and TRBJ2-5; 14 bases match TRBD2. The V and J ends lost 6 bases and 4 bases, in that order; junction bases with no gene match: 7. This CDR3 contains 15 residues. The germline CDR1 and CDR2 sequences are DFQATT and SNEGSKA (reference sequence). The CDR3 DNA reads TGCAGTGCGACCAAGGGACTAGCGGGGGCAGAGACCCAGTACTTC. Translation gives CSATKGLAGAETQYF.

This clonotype was recorded at least ten times. A much larger clone lies a single base off, so this may be a read error. The rearrangement links TRBV6-2 or TRBV6-3 to TRBJ1-1; 7 positions match TRBD1. J lost 1 base, V lost 7 bases, and 6 bases had no gene match. Germline CDR1 and CDR2: MNHEY and SVGEGT. This CDR3 is built from 14 residues. The CDR3 nucleotides read TGTGCCAGCACCTCGGGACAGCGGAACACTGAAGCTTTCTTT. Protein product: CASTSGQRNTEAFF.

In its sample, this clonotype was seen many times. The rearrangement uses TRBV6-5 and TRBJ1-2, with D uncertain. V lost 5 bases to trimming and J lost 2 bases, with 9 bases between them. Germline V gene sequence: CDR1 MNHEY, CDR2 SVGAGI. This CDR3 is built from 13 residues. The CDR3 sequence is CASSNGPNYGYTF. As DNA, the CDR3 is TGTGCCAGCAGTAATGGACCCAACTATGGCTACACCTTC.

This clonotype was seen many times. The V call is TRBV7-2, the J call TRBJ2-7; either TRBD1 or TRBD2 may fit D (5 bases each). V was cut by 5 bases and J by 2 bases, with 16 bases left in between. This CDR3 is 15 amino acids long. The germline gives CDR1 SGHTA, CDR2 FQGNSA. The CDR3 DNA reads TGTGCCAGCAGCCTAGACTGGGACGGTCCCTACGAGCAGTACTTC. Translated: CASSLDWDGPYEQYF.

This clonotype occurred a few times. This may come from a read error, since a much larger clone is one base off. The V call is TRBV20-1, the J call TRBJ1-6, with TRBD1 matching over 12 bases. The CDR3 is 18 residues long. CDR1 is DFQATT, CDR2 SNEGSKA, per germline (reference sequence). CDR3 DNA sequence: TGCAGTGGCAGAACAGCTGACGGGACAGGGGGCCTGAATTCACACCTCCACTTT. It codes for CSGRTADGTGGLNSHLHF.